Below are 31 T cell receptor beta chains sequenced from a single sample in a study of response to subunit inactivated influenza vaccine. One entry per CDR3 protein results from TCRdb running MiXCR on the RT-PCR reads. The table includes 650,000 to 700,000 distinct CDR3 sequences, 15% to 17% detected once. The material was PBMCs from blood, obtained about 13 days after vaccination. These receptors all come from a man aged 45 to 65 who received an inactivated influenza vaccine.

V is TRBV27 and J is TRBJ2-3; TRBD2 matches 13 bases. CDR3 length: 18 amino acids. V lost 6 bases and J lost 0; bases outside the gene matches: 9. The germline V gene encodes CDR1 MNHEY and CDR2 SMNVEV (reference sequence). DNA for the CDR3: TGTGCCAGCAGGGGACTAGCGGGACGACCGTCTAGCACAGATACGCAGTATTTT. Its protein product is CASRGLAGRPSSTDTQYF.

This clonotype was counted only a few times. The chain carries TRBV12-3 or TRBV12-4 and TRBJ1-1; D not resolved. CDR3 length equals 12 residues. V lost 5 bases to trimming and J lost 11 bases, with 15 bases between them. CDR3 in amino acids: CASSEARVTAFF. CDR3 sequence (DNA): TGTGCCAGCAGTGAGGCGAGGGTGACGGCTTTCTTT.

This clonotype was picked up many times. This sequence joins TRBV12-3 or TRBV12-4 and TRBJ1-2; the D is unclear. V lost 5 bases to trimming and J lost 0 bases, with 7 bases between them. The CDR3 length is 13 residues. CDR3 residues: CASSQVANYGYTF. CDR3 nucleotide sequence: TGTGCCAGCAGTCAGGTAGCTAACTATGGCTACACCTTC.

This chain uses TRBV20-1 with TRBJ2-3; 10 nucleotides agree with TRBD2. V lost 4 bases and J lost 4; bases outside the gene matches: 5. The CDR3 covers 14 residues. Germline V gene lookup returns CDR1 DFQATT and CDR2 SNEGSKA (reference sequence). The CDR3: CSAKRGGQADTQYF. The CDR3 DNA reads as TGCAGTGCTAAGCGGGGGGGCCAGGCAGATACGCAGTATTTT.

V is TRBV6-2 or TRBV6-3 and J is TRBJ2-1, with D uncertain. V dropped 3 bases and J dropped 0 bases, with 18 bases sitting between them. Per germline, CDR1 MNHEY and CDR2 SVGEGT. The CDR3 has 18 residues. CDR3 in amino acids: CASSYRLNGPSSYNEQFF. The CDR3, as DNA: TGTGCCAGCAGTTATCGTTTGAACGGGCCGAGCTCCTACAATGAGCAGTTCTTC.

The rearrangement uses TRBV15 and TRBJ2-1; 8 nucleotides match TRBD2. Germline V gene sequence: CDR1 LNHNV, CDR2 YYDKDF (reference sequence). Trimming cost V 6 bases and J 12 bases; bases outside gene matches: 16. This CDR3 comprises 15 residues. The DNA of the CDR3 is TGTGCCACCAGTATTACAGGTCCCACAGCGGGAGTGCAGTTCTTC. Its protein product is CATSITGPTAGVQFF.

V usage is TRBV6-5 and J usage is TRBJ1-2; D is possibly TRBD1 (6 bases). The V gene lost 4 bases and the J gene lost 8 bases, with 17 bases spanning the gap. Germline V gives CDR1 MNHEY, CDR2 SVGAGI. CDR3 length: 14 amino acids. As DNA, the CDR3 is TGTGCCAGCAGTTCCTCTGGGGGGCCCGGGGGCTACACCTTC. Its translation: CASSSSGGPGGYTF.

This clonotype was picked up a small number of times. V usage is TRBV7-8 and J usage is TRBJ2-2; TRBD1 is a possible D gene (6 bases). V was trimmed by 1 base and J by 3 bases, leaving 9 bases between them. CDR3 length equals 15 residues. Germline lookup yields CDR1 SGHVS and CDR2 FQNEAQ. CDR3 nucleotides: TGTGCCAGCAGCTTAGTAACAGGGTACACCGGGGAGCTGTTTTTT. As protein: CASSLVTGYTGELFF.

The chain links TRBV6-2 or TRBV6-3 to TRBJ2-1; D possibly corresponds to TRBD2 (6 bases). In germline, CDR1 is MNHEY, CDR2 SVGEGT. The V end lost 11 bases, the J end lost 7 bases, and 21 bases lay between the germline ends. This CDR3 is 14 amino acids long. Here the CDR3 reads CAAREDGRVNEQFF. In nucleotides, the CDR3 is TGTGCCGCCAGGGAGGACGGGAGAGTAAATGAGCAGTTCTTC.

This CDR3 reads CASRLSSGSPGANVLTF. The CDR3 nucleotides are TGTGCCTCCCGACTGTCCAGCGGGAGCCCCGGGGCCAACGTCCTGACTTTC. The J gene is TRBJ2-6, the V gene TRBV30; 8 nucleotides align to TRBD2. Germline CDR1 is GTSNPN and CDR2 is SVGIG (reference sequence). This CDR3 has 17 residues. Trimming at V came to 7 bases and at J to 4 bases, leaving 15 bases not matched to a gene.

The genes are TRBV20-1 and TRBJ2-1; D gene ambiguous. The CDR3 covers 11 residues. The V end was cut by 4 bases, the J end by 6 bases, with 7 bases between. The germline gives CDR1 DFQATT, CDR2 SNEGSKA (reference sequence). CDR3 coding DNA: TGCAGTGCTAATCTCCGCAATGAGCAGTTCTTC. Protein: CSANLRNEQFF.

V and J are TRBV20-1 and TRBJ2-1; 9 bases agree with TRBD1. J was trimmed by 4 bases and V by 4 bases; bases with no gene match: 5. The CDR3 sequence is 14 residues long. Germline V gene lookup returns CDR1 DFQATT and CDR2 SNEGSKA (reference sequence). Written as DNA, the CDR3 is TGCAGTGCTACTGACAGGGGGGGGTACAATGAGCAGTTCTTC. This encodes CSATDRGGYNEQFF.

The CDR3 reads CASSLRAGRANYGYTF. Written as DNA, the CDR3 is TGTGCCAGCAGCTTGCGGGCTGGGAGAGCTAACTATGGCTACACCTTC. The rearrangement links TRBV5-4 to TRBJ1-2; D ambiguous. The CDR3 is 16 amino acids. V lost 1 base and J 0 bases, leaving 13 bases between the germline ends. Germline V gene sequence: CDR1 SGHNT, CDR2 YYREEE (reference sequence). The complete variable domain, with remaining parts taken from reference TRBV5-4 and TRBJ1-2, reads ETGVTQSPTHLIKTRGQQVTLRCSSQSGHNTVSWYQQALGQGPQFIFQYYREEENGRGNFPPRFSGLQFPNYSSELNVNALELDDSALYLCASSLRAGRANYGYTFGSGTRLTVV.

This clonotype was counted between two and nine times. The V call is TRBV4-3, the J call TRBJ1-6; a possible D gene is TRBD1 (5 bases). Trimming stripped 0 bases from V and 10 bases from J, with 19 bases between. The V gene's germline CDR1 is LGHNA and CDR2 YSLEER. The CDR3 covers 17 residues. DNA of the CDR3: TGCGCCAGCAGCCAAGAGATGGGACCCCGGGTCGGGTCACCCCTCCACTTT. Protein sequence: CASSQEMGPRVGSPLHF.

This clonotype was detected only a few times. This chain joins TRBV6-1 and TRBJ2-7; TRBD2 might be the D (5 bases). V was trimmed by 1 base and J by 4 bases, leaving 11 bases between them. Germline V gene sequence: CDR1 MNHNS, CDR2 SASEGT. This CDR3 is built from 14 residues. The CDR3 loop is CASSEGIARYEQYF. The CDR3 nucleotides are TGTGCCAGCAGTGAAGGAATAGCGCGGTACGAGCAGTACTTC.

The chain is built from TRBV7-9 and TRBJ1-4; D is possibly TRBD1 (5 bases). Trimming took 1 base from V and 0 from J, leaving 6 bases between them. The germline V gene has CDR1 SEHNR and CDR2 FQNEAQ (reference sequence). This CDR3 contains 15 residues. CDR3 DNA sequence: TGTGCCAGCAGCTTAGGGGGACCAACTAATGAAAAACTGTTTTTT. This gives the protein CASSLGGPTNEKLFF. Full variable domain (outside the CDR3, taken from reference TRBV7-9 and TRBJ1-4): DTGVSQNPRHKITKRGQNVTFRCDPISEHNRLYWYRQTLGQGPEFLTYFQNEAQLEKSRLLSDRFSAERPKGSFSTLEIQRTEQGDSAMYLCASSLGGPTNEKLFFGSGTQLSVL.

The J gene is TRBJ2-2, the V gene TRBV12-3 or TRBV12-4; D call uncertain. Trimming shortened V by 1 base and J by 4 bases, and 10 bases separated the two germline ends. CDR3 length: 15 amino acids. Here the CDR3 DNA reads TGTGCCAGCAGTTTAGGGCTGGTGCTCACCGGGGAGCTGTTTTTT. Protein sequence: CASSLGLVLTGELFF.

This clonotype was detected a few times. V is TRBV6-1 and J is TRBJ2-7; D is possibly TRBD1 or TRBD2 (5 bases each). The CDR3 runs to 13 residues. V dropped 5 bases and J dropped 12 bases, with 20 bases sitting between them. The germline V gene encodes CDR1 MNHNS and CDR2 SASEGT. Written as DNA, the CDR3 is TGTGCCAGCAGTCCAGGGACGGTCGCCCCATCGTACTTC. Amino acids: CASSPGTVAPSYF.

Regarding this clonotype: The junction differs from germline at one of its ends, possibly a read error. CDR3 amino acids: CATSRDRAGQETQYF. CDR3 DNA: TGTGCCACCAGCCGAGACAGGGCGGGACAAGAGACCCAGTACTTC. The chain links TRBV15 to TRBJ2-5, with a possible D match to TRBD1 (7 bases). The CDR3 has 15 residues. Germline CDR1 reads LNHNV; CDR2 reads YYDKDF (reference sequence).

The CDR3: CAISFRAANTGELFF. The CDR3 nucleotides read TGTGCCATCAGTTTCAGAGCCGCGAACACCGGGGAGCTGTTTTTT. The V gene is TRBV10-3, the J gene TRBJ2-2; D uncertain. This CDR3 has 15 amino acids. Germline V CDR1 and CDR2: ENHRY, SYGVKD. The V and J ends lost 5 bases and 0 bases respectively, with 10 bases between them.

This chain joins TRBV12-3 or TRBV12-4 and TRBJ2-3, with 7 nucleotides matching TRBD1. The junction had 7 bases not matched to a gene; V was cut back by 1 base and J by 0 bases. The CDR3 consists of 17 residues. The CDR3 nucleotides are TGTGCCAGCAGTTTAGGGGACCGGGACAGCAGCACAGATACGCAGTATTTT. Protein product: CASSLGDRDSSTDTQYF.

This clonotype was recorded a few times. The rearrangement uses TRBV5-1 and TRBJ1-1; D is possibly TRBD1 (5 bases). The CDR3 runs 15 residues. Germline V gives CDR1 SGHRS, CDR2 YFSETQ. The germline V and J ends were trimmed by 4 bases and 1 base, with 14 bases remaining between them. CDR3 DNA sequence: TGCGCCAGCAGCCCGAACACCGGGACGAACACTGAAGCTTTCTTT. It is translated as CASSPNTGTNTEAFF.

This clonotype has ten or more counts. This rearrangement joins TRBV7-9 to TRBJ2-7, with a tentative D call TRBD1 (6 bases). V lost 4 bases and J lost 2, with 12 bases in between. CDR1 is SEHNR, CDR2 FQNEAQ, per germline (reference sequence). The CDR3 consists of 14 residues. CDR3 loop: CASSSRDKAYEQYF. The CDR3 region has the DNA TGTGCCAGCAGCTCACGGGACAAAGCCTACGAGCAGTACTTC.

This clonotype occurred a few times. The chain combines TRBV29-1 with TRBJ2-3; 8 nucleotides line up with TRBD2. Germline CDR1 reads SQVTM; CDR2 reads ANQGSEA. There are 14 residues in the CDR3. Unmatched junction bases numbered 6, after V lost 7 bases and J lost 0 bases. This CDR3 reads CSAQTSASTDTQYF. Here the CDR3 DNA reads TGCAGCGCCCAGACTAGCGCTAGCACAGATACGCAGTATTTT.

The CDR3 DNA reads as TGTGCCAGCTCAACGAACGGGGGGTCGAACACCGGGGAGCTGTTTTTT. Translation: CASSTNGGSNTGELFF. This chain connects TRBV18 to TRBJ2-2; TRBD2 aligns across 7 bases. Looked up from germline, CDR1 is KGHSH and CDR2 is LQKENI. The CDR3 loop spans 16 amino acids. Losses at the gene ends were 5 bases for V and 0 bases for J; bases not matched to a gene: 6.

This clonotype occurred a few times. V and J are TRBV7-2 and TRBJ2-1, with TRBD1 matching 8 bases. This CDR3 comprises 15 residues. Germline lookup yields CDR1 SGHTA and CDR2 FQGNSA. The V gene end was trimmed by 8 bases and the J gene end by 7 bases; junction bases not matched to a gene: 13. The CDR3 region is CASATTGDLRNEQFF. The CDR3 DNA follows: TGTGCCAGCGCGACGACAGGGGACCTGAGGAATGAGCAGTTCTTC.

The chain recombines TRBV6-2 or TRBV6-3 with TRBJ2-2; no clear D. This CDR3 comprises 18 residues. The V gene lost 8 bases and the J gene lost 4 bases, with 26 bases spanning the gap. The V gene's germline CDR1 is MNHEY and CDR2 SVGEGT. The CDR3 loop is CASVDKWVSGRRTGELFF. The CDR3 nucleotides read TGTGCCAGCGTGGATAAGTGGGTTTCCGGGCGTCGCACCGGGGAGCTGTTTTTT.

The chain has TRBV28 and TRBJ2-7; no definite D call. Per germline, CDR1 MDHEN and CDR2 SYDVKM. There are 12 residues in the CDR3. The V gene lost 6 bases and the J gene lost 7 bases, with 13 bases spanning the gap. The CDR3 nucleotides read TGTGCCAGCAGCCCTCTCTACGGGGAGCAGTACGTC. The encoded protein is CASSPLYGEQYV.

The chain combines TRBV5-1 with TRBJ1-1; D is unresolved. Germline CDR1 and CDR2: SGHRS and YFSETQ. This CDR3 has 14 amino acids. Trimming stripped 3 bases from V and 0 bases from J, with 9 bases between. CDR3: CASSYLGMNTEAFF. The DNA of the CDR3 is TGCGCCAGCAGCTATTTAGGGATGAACACTGAAGCTTTCTTT.

The gene calls are TRBV4-1 and TRBJ1-6; D possibly corresponds to TRBD1 (6 bases). Trimming left V 0 bases short and J 8 bases short, with 11 bases between. CDR3 size: 15 residues. Germline loops: CDR1 MGHRA, CDR2 YSYEKL. The DNA of the CDR3 is TGCGCCAGCAGCCAAGAGGGCAGGGGCTATTCACCCCTCCACTTT. Encoded protein: CASSQEGRGYSPLHF.

V usage is TRBV18 and J usage is TRBJ2-1; 7 bases align to TRBD1. In germline, CDR1 is KGHSH, CDR2 LQKENI. The J segment lost 7 bases and the V segment lost 2 bases, leaving 8 bases of the junction unmatched. The CDR3 is made up of 15 amino acids. CDR3 nucleotide sequence: TGTGCCAGCTCACCAGGGACAGCTCGGCAAAATGAGCAGTTCTTC. Translated, it gives CASSPGTARQNEQFF. Combining the CDR3 with reference TRBV18 and TRBJ2-1 gives the whole variable domain NAGVMQNPRHLVRRRGQEARLRCSPMKGHSHVYWYRQLPEEGLKFMVYLQKENIIDESGMPKERFSAEFPKEGPSILRIQQVVRGDSAAYFCASSPGTARQNEQFFGPGTRLTVL.